The 8 T cell receptor beta chains reported below all come from one sample, sequenced in a study of T cell changes during pregnancy in multiple sclerosis. Only in-frame clones appear in the TCRdb table, and some are missing; sequencing was by immunoSEQ multiplex PCR. The table shows 70,000 to 95,000 clones, with around 90% occurring only once. This specimen consisted of CD4+ T cells from peripheral blood mononuclear cells, obtained in the second trimester of pregnancy. All receptors come from a female donor with multiple sclerosis, enrolled in a pregnancy study.

The chain employs TRBV7-2 and TRBJ2-3, with D tentatively TRBD2 (7 bases). This CDR3 spans 16 amino acids. V was trimmed by 3 bases and J by 5 bases, leaving 18 bases between them. In germline, CDR1 is SGHTA, CDR2 FQGNSA. The CDR3 reads CASSLGGRGGRDTQYF. The CDR3 bases are TGTGCCAGCAGCTTGGGGGGCAGGGGAGGGAGAGATACGCAGTATTTT.

The CDR3 here is CASSTFKGAVTEAFF. DNA of the CDR3: TGTGCCAGCTCAACTTTTAAGGGGGCGGTCACTGAAGCTTTCTTT. This chain joins TRBV18 and TRBJ1-1; 7 bases are a match to TRBD1. The trim removed 5 bases at V and 4 bases at J, leaving 10 bases unmatched. From germline, CDR1 is KGHSH and CDR2 LQKENI. The CDR3 has 15 residues.

The chain links TRBV11-2 to TRBJ2-3; 9 bases are a match to TRBD2. Germline V gene data show CDR1 as SGHAT and CDR2 as FQNNGV. The ends lost 1 base at V and 6 bases at J; junction bases unmatched: 5. The CDR3 totals 15 residues. CDR3 nucleotides: TGTGCCAGCAGCTTAGGGGGTGGACTAGCGGATACGCAGTATTTT. Amino acids: CASSLGGGLADTQYF.

The V call is TRBV19, the J call TRBJ1-5; no clear D gene. From germline, CDR1 is LNHDA and CDR2 SQIVND (reference sequence). Trimming removed 2 bases at V and 0 bases at J, with 8 bases between. CDR3 size: 15 residues. CDR3 amino acids: CASSIRSFSNQPQHF. The CDR3 nucleotides read TGTGCCAGTAGTATAAGGAGTTTTAGCAATCAGCCCCAGCATTTT.

This sequence joins TRBV9 and TRBJ2-2; the match to TRBD2 covers 8 bases. Germline V lookup: CDR1 SGDLS, CDR2 YYNGEE. V lost 1 base, J lost 2 bases, and 7 bases stayed unmatched. The CDR3 extends over 17 amino acids. The CDR3 here is CASSVNLAGGNTGELFF. The DNA of the CDR3 is TGTGCCAGCAGCGTAAACTTGGCGGGGGGAAACACCGGGGAGCTGTTTTTT.

V usage is TRBV27 and J usage is TRBJ1-5, with D possibly matching TRBD1 (6 bases). The CDR3 is 14 residues long. Trimming left V 6 bases short and J 3 bases short, with 12 bases between. The germline gives CDR1 MNHEY, CDR2 SMNVEV (reference sequence). CDR3 in amino acids: CASSPDRLNQPQHF. The CDR3 region has the DNA TGTGCCAGCAGCCCTGACAGGCTCAATCAGCCCCAGCATTTT.

The sample holds one count of this clone. The chain has TRBV13 and TRBJ2-6; D is undetermined. CDR1 is PRHDT, CDR2 FYEKMQ, per germline (reference sequence). The germline V and J ends were trimmed by 3 bases and 0 bases, with 6 bases remaining between them. The CDR3 is made up of 15 amino acids. CDR3 sequence reads: CASSFSRSGANVLTF. The CDR3 bases are TGTGCCAGCAGCTTTAGTCGCTCTGGGGCCAACGTCCTGACTTTC.

V and J are TRBV4-1 and TRBJ2-2; the D gene is possibly TRBD2 (6 bases). CDR3 size: 16 residues. Between the trimmed V and J ends, which lost 6 bases and 7 bases, there was a span of 21 bases. From germline, CDR1 is MGHRA and CDR2 YSYEKL. CDR3 sequence: CASSGGRTSSSGELFF. CDR3 sequence (DNA): TGCGCCAGCAGTGGGGGGAGGACCTCTTCGAGCGGGGAGCTGTTTTTT.